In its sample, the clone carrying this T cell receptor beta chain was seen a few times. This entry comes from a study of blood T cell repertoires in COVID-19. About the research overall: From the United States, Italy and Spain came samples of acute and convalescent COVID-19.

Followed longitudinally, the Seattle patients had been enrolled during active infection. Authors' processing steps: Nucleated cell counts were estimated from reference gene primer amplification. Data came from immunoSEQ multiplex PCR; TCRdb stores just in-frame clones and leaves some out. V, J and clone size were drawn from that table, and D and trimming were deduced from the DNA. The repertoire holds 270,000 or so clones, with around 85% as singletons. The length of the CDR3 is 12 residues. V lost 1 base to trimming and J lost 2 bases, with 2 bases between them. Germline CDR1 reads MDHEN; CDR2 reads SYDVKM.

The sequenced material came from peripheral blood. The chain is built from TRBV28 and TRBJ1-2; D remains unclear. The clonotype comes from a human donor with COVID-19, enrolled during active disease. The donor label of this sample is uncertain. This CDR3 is CASSLSNYGYTF. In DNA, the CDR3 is TGTGCCAGCAGTTTATCGAACTATGGCTACACCTTC.